Each of the 25 T cell receptor beta chains below was sequenced from the same sample in a study of shared clonotypes between healthy human individuals. The data were produced by immunoSEQ multiplex PCR, yet TCRdb's version contains in-frame clones alone and is incomplete. The sample lists roughly 650,000 clones, roughly 97% occurring once. Sequencing was done on a sample of naive CD4+ T cells sorted from blood. Subset described: CD45RA+ positively selected. These TCRs come from a woman aged 25 to 45 in good health.

This clone was seen a single time. This chain links TRBV19 with TRBJ1-5, with D hard to call. From germline, CDR1 is LNHDA and CDR2 SQIVND (reference sequence). The CDR3 has 15 residues. The V end lost 3 bases, the J end lost 7 bases, and 16 bases lay between the germline ends. The CDR3 DNA sequence: TGTGCCAGTAGTATTTTAACCCAGCGGCGGCAGCCCCAGCATTTT. Translating gives CASSILTQRRQPQHF.

The genes are TRBV2 and TRBJ2-6; the D call may be TRBD1 or TRBD2 (5 bases each). Trimming cost V 8 bases and J 0 bases, with 20 bases left between them. The CDR3 runs to 18 residues. From germline, CDR1 is SNHLY and CDR2 FYNNEI. The CDR3 is CASETGTRGISGANVLTF. The DNA for the CDR3 is TGTGCCAGCGAAACCGGGACGAGGGGAATCTCTGGGGCCAACGTCCTGACTTTC.

J is TRBJ1-1 and V is TRBV5-1; no reliable D call. The V gene lost 0 bases and the J gene lost 8 bases, with 11 bases spanning the gap. CDR3 size: 13 residues. Per the germline V gene, CDR1 is SGHRS and CDR2 is YFSETQ. The CDR3 here is CASSLEGDIEAFF. The CDR3 nucleotides are TGCGCCAGCAGCTTGGAGGGCGATATAGAAGCTTTCTTT.

The J gene is TRBJ2-7, the V gene TRBV27, with 8 nucleotides matching TRBD2. CDR1 and CDR2 from the germline V gene are MNHEY and SMNVEV (reference sequence). The trim removed 1 base at V and 3 bases at J, leaving 2 bases unmatched. This CDR3 spans 14 amino acids. The CDR3 sequence is CASSLFAGGYEQYF. The CDR3 DNA sequence: TGTGCCAGCAGTTTATTCGCGGGGGGCTACGAGCAGTACTTC.

This chain joins TRBV6-5 and TRBJ2-5; no firm D call. The J call may be wrong; the DNA end is better matched by TRBJ2-7. This CDR3 is built from 11 residues. Germline CDR1 is MNHEY and CDR2 is SVGAGI. CDR3 sequence: CATQNPSEQYF. In DNA form, the CDR3 reads TGTGCCACCCAAAACCCCTCCGAGCAGTACTTC.

This chain uses TRBV28 with TRBJ1-2; tentative D call: TRBD1 (6 bases). V was cut by 7 bases and J by 12 bases, with 24 bases left in between. Per germline, CDR1 MDHEN and CDR2 SYDVKM. CDR3 size: 14 residues. The CDR3 nucleotides read TGTGCCAGCATCCCGAGTCAGGGGCCGGCGAGGGACACCTTC. This gives the protein CASIPSQGPARDTF.

This clone appeared a single time. This chain connects TRBV30 to TRBJ2-7; 9 nucleotides line up with TRBD2. V was pared by 7 bases and J by 2 bases, with 9 bases of the junction left unmatched. The CDR3 is 14 residues long. Germline CDR1 and CDR2: GTSNPN and SVGIG (reference sequence). The CDR3 protein is CASASGRLPYEQYF. The CDR3 DNA is TGTGCCTCGGCGAGCGGGAGGCTCCCCTACGAGCAGTACTTC.

V gene TRBV5-1 combines with J gene TRBJ1-1, with TRBD1 matching over 8 bases. The CDR3 contains 14 residues. V was pared by 4 bases and J by 5 bases, with 7 bases of the junction left unmatched. CDR1 SGHRS and CDR2 YFSETQ come from the germline V gene. CDR3 nucleotides: TGCGCCAGCAGCGACGGACAGGGATGGACTGAAGCTTTCTTT. Translated: CASSDGQGWTEAFF.

The rearrangement joins TRBV6-5 to TRBJ2-2, with 7 bases identical to TRBD2. CDR3 length: 16 amino acids. Germline V CDR1 and CDR2: MNHEY, SVGAGI. V was clipped by 2 bases and J by 3 bases; unmatched bases: 6. CDR3 sequence: CASSYAGVSDTGELFF. The DNA for the CDR3 is TGTGCCAGCAGTTACGCGGGGGTCTCAGACACCGGGGAGCTGTTTTTT.

The J gene is TRBJ1-4, the V gene TRBV5-6, with unresolved D. The V end was cut by 4 bases, the J end by 8 bases, with 9 bases between. CDR3 length: 12 amino acids. CDR1 and CDR2 from the germline V gene are SGHDT and YYEEEE. CDR3 DNA sequence: TGTGCCAGCAGCATTGCGGGGGAAAAACTGTTTTTT. Its translation is CASSIAGEKLFF.

As DNA, the CDR3 is TGTGCCAGCAGTTTCCGAACAGGGGACGAGAACAATGAGCAGTTCTTC. Translated, it gives CASSFRTGDENNEQFF. This chain connects TRBV27 to TRBJ2-1, with 7 bases aligning to TRBD1. The CDR3 has 16 amino acids. The J segment lost 5 bases and the V segment lost 3 bases, leaving 10 bases of the junction unmatched. The germline CDR1 and CDR2 sequences are MNHEY and SMNVEV (reference sequence).

This clone has just one count. This chain joins TRBV19 and TRBJ1-5; D perhaps matches TRBD1 (5 bases). Germline CDR1 LNHDA, CDR2 SQIVND (reference sequence). The length of the CDR3 is 18 residues. V lost 5 bases to trimming and J lost 1 base, with 21 bases between them. Here the CDR3 reads CASSESGGARYSNQPQHF. The CDR3 nucleotides read TGTGCCAGTAGTGAGAGTGGGGGAGCAAGATACAGCAATCAGCCCCAGCATTTT.

The chain uses TRBV18 and TRBJ2-2, with a tentative D call TRBD2 (5 bases). CDR3 length: 15 residues. The germline CDR1 and CDR2 sequences are KGHSH and LQKENI. V was pared by 1 base and J by 1 base, with 7 bases between. The CDR3 loop is CASSPRRENTGELFF. For the CDR3, the DNA is TGTGCCAGCTCACCACGACGGGAGAACACCGGGGAGCTGTTTTTT.

The chain uses TRBV27 and TRBJ1-1; perhaps TRBD1 as D (5 bases). The ends were cut back, 5 bases at V and 1 base at J, with 14 bases in the middle. From germline, CDR1 is MNHEY and CDR2 SMNVEV (reference sequence). The length of the CDR3 is 15 residues. CDR3 amino acids: CASSHPGTANTEAFF. The CDR3 nucleotides read TGTGCCAGCAGTCACCCAGGGACGGCGAACACTGAAGCTTTCTTT.

In this sample, this clone turned up once. The CDR3 sequence: CASSLGTGWHEQFF. For the CDR3, the DNA is TGTGCCAGCAGCTTAGGAACAGGGTGGCATGAGCAGTTCTTC. This chain connects TRBV7-9 to TRBJ2-1, with D perhaps TRBD1 (6 bases). Trimming removed 1 base from V and 8 bases from J, with 12 bases in between. This CDR3 spans 14 amino acids. From germline, CDR1 is SEHNR and CDR2 FQNEAQ (reference sequence).

The CDR3 loop is CASSLEGWTGGLGANVLTF. In nucleotides, the CDR3 is TGTGCCAGCAGCTTAGAGGGTTGGACAGGGGGCTTAGGGGCCAACGTCCTGACTTTC. This chain connects TRBV13 to TRBJ2-6; the match to TRBD1 covers 11 bases. Germline V gene data show CDR1 as PRHDT and CDR2 as FYEKMQ (reference sequence). CDR3 length: 19 amino acids. Germline trimming cut 1 base from V and 4 bases from J; bases unmatched to any gene: 9.

The chain carries TRBV10-3 and TRBJ2-7; D gene uncertain. Looked up from germline, CDR1 is ENHRY and CDR2 is SYGVKD. V was shortened by 11 bases and J by 4 bases, with 27 bases between the two germline ends. CDR3 length: 16 residues. CDR3 residues: CALAAGDVGPPYEQYF. DNA of the CDR3: TGTGCCTTGGCCGCCGGCGATGTAGGTCCCCCTTACGAGCAGTACTTC.

J is TRBJ1-2 and V is TRBV10-3; TRBD1 aligns across 9 bases. Trimming at V came to 6 bases and at J to 4 bases, leaving 6 bases not matched to a gene. Germline V CDR1 and CDR2: ENHRY, SYGVKD. CDR3 size: 14 residues. CDR3 amino acids: CAISPGQGSYGYTF. The CDR3 DNA follows: TGTGCCATCAGCCCGGGACAGGGTAGCTATGGCTACACCTTC.

The rearrangement joins TRBV14 to TRBJ2-5; 8 bases line up with TRBD2. The trim removed 6 bases at V and 5 bases at J, leaving 17 bases unmatched. Germline CDR1 reads SGHDN; CDR2 reads FVKESK. The CDR3 is 17 residues long. The CDR3 DNA follows: TGTGCCAGCAGTTTTACTGTCCCGGGAGGGCCGTCGGAGACCCAGTACTTC. The encoded protein is CASSFTVPGGPSETQYF.

This sequence joins TRBV27 and TRBJ1-2; weak D call: TRBD1 (6 bases). Germline CDR1 reads MNHEY; CDR2 reads SMNVEV (reference sequence). V lost 3 bases and J 5 bases, leaving 13 bases between the germline ends. The CDR3 is made up of 14 amino acids. The CDR3, as DNA: TGTGCCAGCAGTTTGGAGGGCAGGGGTTATGGCTACACCTTC. Translation: CASSLEGRGYGYTF.

This rearrangement joins TRBV10-3 to TRBJ2-3; 14 bases map to TRBD2. This CDR3 is built from 17 residues. Germline V gives CDR1 ENHRY, CDR2 SYGVKD. Unmatched junction bases numbered 9, after V lost 6 bases and J lost 4 bases. The CDR3, as DNA: TGTGCCATCAGCGCGGGGACTAGCGGGAGAGGGTCAGATACGCAGTATTTT. The encoded protein is CAISAGTSGRGSDTQYF.

The chain is built from TRBV14 and TRBJ2-5; possible D gene TRBD2, 5 bases. This CDR3 comprises 17 residues. V was pared by 3 bases and J by 4 bases, with 21 bases between. Germline CDR1 and CDR2: SGHDN and FVKESK. For the CDR3, the DNA is TGTGCCAGCAGCCAGGCGGGTTGGGATAGCGACCGAGAGACCCAGTACTTC. Protein: CASSQAGWDSDRETQYF.

V gene TRBV7-9 combines with J gene TRBJ1-4, with D perhaps matching TRBD1 (6 bases). The germline V gene encodes CDR1 SEHNR and CDR2 FQNEAQ (reference sequence). The CDR3 loop spans 15 amino acids. The V gene lost 7 bases and the J gene lost 3 bases, with 15 bases spanning the gap. The CDR3 region is CASTPRGRANEKLFF. The CDR3 bases are TGTGCCAGCACCCCGAGGGGGAGGGCTAATGAAAAACTGTTTTTT.

V usage is TRBV18 and J usage is TRBJ1-1; 7 bases match TRBD1. V lost 1 base, J lost 4 bases, and 6 bases stayed unmatched. There are 15 residues in the CDR3. CDR1 and CDR2 (germline): KGHSH, LQKENI. CDR3 in amino acids: CASSPLGRGGTEAFF. For the CDR3, the DNA is TGTGCCAGCTCACCACTCGGCAGGGGGGGCACTGAAGCTTTCTTT. Complete variable domain (other parts from reference TRBV18 and TRBJ1-1): NAGVMQNPRHLVRRRGQEARLRCSPMKGHSHVYWYRQLPEEGLKFMVYLQKENIIDESGMPKERFSAEFPKEGPSILRIQQVVRGDSAAYFCASSPLGRGGTEAFFGQGTRLTVV.

V usage is TRBV11-1 and J usage is TRBJ1-1; D may be TRBD1 (6 bases). In germline, CDR1 is SGHAT, CDR2 FQDESV (reference sequence). The V end lost 1 base, the J end lost 4 bases, and 13 bases lay between the germline ends. There are 15 residues in the CDR3. The CDR3 sequence is CASSLGGQGITEAFF. CDR3 bases: TGTGCCAGCAGCTTAGGTGGTCAGGGGATCACTGAAGCTTTCTTT.